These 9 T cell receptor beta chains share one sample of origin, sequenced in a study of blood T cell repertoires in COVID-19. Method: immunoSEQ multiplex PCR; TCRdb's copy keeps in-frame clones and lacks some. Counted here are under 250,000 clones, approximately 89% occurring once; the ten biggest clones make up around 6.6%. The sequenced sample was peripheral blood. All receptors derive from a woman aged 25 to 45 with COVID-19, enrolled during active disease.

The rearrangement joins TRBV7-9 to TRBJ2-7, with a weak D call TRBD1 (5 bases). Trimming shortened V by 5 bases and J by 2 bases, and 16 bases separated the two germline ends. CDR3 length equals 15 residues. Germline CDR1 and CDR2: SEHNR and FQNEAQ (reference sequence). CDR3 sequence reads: CASSRRQGSTYEQYV. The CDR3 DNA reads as TGTGCCAGCAGCCGTCGGCAGGGTAGTACCTACGAGCAGTACGTC.

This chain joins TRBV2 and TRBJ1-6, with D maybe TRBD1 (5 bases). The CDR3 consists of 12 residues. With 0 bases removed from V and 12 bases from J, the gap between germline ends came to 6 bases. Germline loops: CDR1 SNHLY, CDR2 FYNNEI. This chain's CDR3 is CASSEARGPLHF. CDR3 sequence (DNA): TGTGCCAGCAGTGAAGCAAGGGGACCCCTCCACTTT. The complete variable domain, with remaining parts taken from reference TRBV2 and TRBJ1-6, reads EPEVTQTPSHQVTQMGQEVILRCVPISNHLYFYWYRQILGQKVEFLVSFYNNEISEKSEIFDDQFSVERPDGSNFTLKIRSTKLEDSAMYFCASSEARGPLHFGNGTRLTVT.

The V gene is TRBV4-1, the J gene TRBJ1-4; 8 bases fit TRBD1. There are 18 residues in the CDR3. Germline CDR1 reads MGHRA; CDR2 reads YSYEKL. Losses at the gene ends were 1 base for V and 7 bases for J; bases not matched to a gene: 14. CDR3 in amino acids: CASSQGGQGAGSSEKLFF. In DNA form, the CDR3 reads TGCGCCAGCAGCCAAGGGGGGCAGGGGGCTGGCTCAAGTGAAAAACTGTTTTTT.

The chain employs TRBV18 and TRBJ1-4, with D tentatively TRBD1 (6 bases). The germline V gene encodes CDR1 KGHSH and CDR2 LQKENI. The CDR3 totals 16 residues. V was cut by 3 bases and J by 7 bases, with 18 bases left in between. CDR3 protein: CASSPHPPGDGEKLFF. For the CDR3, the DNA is TGTGCCAGCTCACCCCACCCACCAGGGGATGGTGAAAAACTGTTTTTT. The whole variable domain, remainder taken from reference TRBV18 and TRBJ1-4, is NAGVMQNPRHLVRRRGQEARLRCSPMKGHSHVYWYRQLPEEGLKFMVYLQKENIIDESGMPKERFSAEFPKEGPSILRIQQVVRGDSAAYFCASSPHPPGDGEKLFFGSGTQLSVL.

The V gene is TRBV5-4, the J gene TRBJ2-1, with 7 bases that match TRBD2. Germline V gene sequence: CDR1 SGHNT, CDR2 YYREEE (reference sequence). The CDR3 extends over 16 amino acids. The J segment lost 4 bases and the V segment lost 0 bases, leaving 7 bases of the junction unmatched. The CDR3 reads CASSLARTRIYNEQFF. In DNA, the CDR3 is TGTGCCAGCAGCTTGGCCCGGACTAGGATTTACAATGAGCAGTTCTTC.

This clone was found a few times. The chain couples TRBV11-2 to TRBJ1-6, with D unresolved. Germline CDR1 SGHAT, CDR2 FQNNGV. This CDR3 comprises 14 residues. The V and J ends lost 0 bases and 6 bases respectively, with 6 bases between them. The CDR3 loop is CASSLERVNSPLHF. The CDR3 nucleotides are TGTGCCAGCAGCTTAGAGAGGGTTAATTCACCCCTCCACTTT.

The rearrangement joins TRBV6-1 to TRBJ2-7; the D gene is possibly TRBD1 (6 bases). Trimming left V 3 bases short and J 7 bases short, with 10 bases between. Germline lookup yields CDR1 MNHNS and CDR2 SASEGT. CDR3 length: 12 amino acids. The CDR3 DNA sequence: TGTGCCAGCAGTGAGAGGCAGGGGGAGCAGTACGTC. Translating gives CASSERQGEQYV.

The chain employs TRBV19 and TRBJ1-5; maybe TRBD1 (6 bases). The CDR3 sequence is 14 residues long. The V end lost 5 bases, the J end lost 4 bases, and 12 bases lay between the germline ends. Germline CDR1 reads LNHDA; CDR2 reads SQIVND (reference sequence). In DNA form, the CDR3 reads TGTGCCAGTAGTTACAGGGCTGGGAATCAGCCCCAGCATTTT. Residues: CASSYRAGNQPQHF.

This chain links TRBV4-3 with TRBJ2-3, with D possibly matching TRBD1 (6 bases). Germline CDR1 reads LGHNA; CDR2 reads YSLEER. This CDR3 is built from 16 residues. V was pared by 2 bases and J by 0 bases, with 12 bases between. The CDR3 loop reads CASSQQGSPSTDTQYF. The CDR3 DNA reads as TGCGCCAGCAGCCAACAGGGGTCCCCTAGCACAGATACGCAGTATTTT.